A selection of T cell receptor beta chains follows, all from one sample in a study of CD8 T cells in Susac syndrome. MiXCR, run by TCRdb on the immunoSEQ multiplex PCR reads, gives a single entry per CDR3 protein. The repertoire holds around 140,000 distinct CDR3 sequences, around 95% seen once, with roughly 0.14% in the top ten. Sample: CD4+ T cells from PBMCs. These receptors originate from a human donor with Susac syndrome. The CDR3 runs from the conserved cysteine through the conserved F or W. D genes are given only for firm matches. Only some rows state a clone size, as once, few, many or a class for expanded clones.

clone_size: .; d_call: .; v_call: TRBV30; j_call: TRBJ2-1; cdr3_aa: CAWSVRSYNEQFF; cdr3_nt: TGTGCCTGGAGTGTACGCTCCTACAATGAGCAGTTCTTC
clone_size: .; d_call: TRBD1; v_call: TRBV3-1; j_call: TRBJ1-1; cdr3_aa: CASRDRVDEASF; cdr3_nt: TGTGCCAGCAGGGACAGGGTGGATGAAGCTTCCTTT
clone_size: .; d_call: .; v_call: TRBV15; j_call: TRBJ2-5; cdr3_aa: CATSRDRAAGPKTQYF; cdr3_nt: TGTGCCACCAGCAGAGATAGAGCTGCAGGGCCTAAGACCCAGTACTTC
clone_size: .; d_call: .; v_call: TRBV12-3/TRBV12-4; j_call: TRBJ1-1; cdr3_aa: CASSLADKNTEAFF; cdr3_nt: TGTGCCAGCAGTCTAGCGGACAAGAACACTGAAGCTTTCTTT
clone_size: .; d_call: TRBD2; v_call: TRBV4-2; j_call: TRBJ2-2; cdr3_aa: CASSLGTSGNTGELFF; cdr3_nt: TGTGCCAGCAGCCTCGGGACTAGCGGAAACACCGGGGAGCTGTTTTTT
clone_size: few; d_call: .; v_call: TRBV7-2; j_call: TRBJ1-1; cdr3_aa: CASSPREGTEAFF; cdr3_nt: TGTGCCAGCAGCCCCCGCGAAGGCACTGAAGCTTTCTTT
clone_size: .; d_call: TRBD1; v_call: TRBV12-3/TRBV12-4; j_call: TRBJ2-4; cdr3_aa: CASSLGSGGYIQYF; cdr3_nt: TGTGCCAGCAGTTTAGGGTCAGGGGGCTACATTCAGTACTTC
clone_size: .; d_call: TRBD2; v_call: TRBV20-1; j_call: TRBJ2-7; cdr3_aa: CSATGLARSYEQYF; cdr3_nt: TGCAGTGCTACCGGACTAGCGCGCTCCTACGAGCAGTACTTC
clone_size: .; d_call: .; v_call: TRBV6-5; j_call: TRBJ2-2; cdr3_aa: CASRSLTGELFF; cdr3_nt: TGTGCCAGCAGATCCTTAACCGGGGAGCTGTTTTTT
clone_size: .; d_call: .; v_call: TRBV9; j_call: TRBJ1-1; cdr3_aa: CASSVMVNTEAFF; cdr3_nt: TGTGCCAGCAGCGTAATGGTAAACACTGAAGCTTTCTTT
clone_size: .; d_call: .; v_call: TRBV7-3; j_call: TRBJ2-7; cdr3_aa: CASSLTAGNSYEQYF; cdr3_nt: TGTGCCAGCAGCTTAACGGCAGGGAACTCCTACGAGCAGTACTTC
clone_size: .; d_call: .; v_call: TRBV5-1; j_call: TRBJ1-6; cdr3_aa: CASSEMATTYNSPLHF; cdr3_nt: TGCGCCAGCAGCGAGATGGCTACGACTTATAATTCACCCCTCCACTTT
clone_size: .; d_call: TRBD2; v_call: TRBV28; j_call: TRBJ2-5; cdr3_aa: CASSGSGGYQETQYF; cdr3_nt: TGTGCCAGCAGCGGTAGCGGGGGGTACCAAGAGACCCAGTACTTC
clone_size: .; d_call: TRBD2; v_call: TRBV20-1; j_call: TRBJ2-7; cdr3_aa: CSARDGGTSYEQYF; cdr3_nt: TGCAGTGCTAGAGATGGAGGGACTAGCTACGAGCAGTACTTC
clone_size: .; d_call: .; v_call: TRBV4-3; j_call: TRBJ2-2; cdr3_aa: CASSQGPGTGELFF; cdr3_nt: TGCGCCAGCAGCCAAGGTCCAGGGACCGGGGAGCTGTTTTTT
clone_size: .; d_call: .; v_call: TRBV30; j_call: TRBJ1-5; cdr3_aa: CAWSVRGHSNQPQHF; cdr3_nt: TGTGCCTGGAGTGTACGGGGACATAGCAATCAGCCCCAGCATTTT
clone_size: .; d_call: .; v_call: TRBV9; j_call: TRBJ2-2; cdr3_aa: CASSVGGGRGTGELFF; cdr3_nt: TGTGCCAGCAGCGTAGGCGGGGGCCGGGGCACCGGGGAGCTGTTTTTT
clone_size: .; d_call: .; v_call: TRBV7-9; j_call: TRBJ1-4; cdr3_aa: CASSFSGTGEKLFF; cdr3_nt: TGTGCCAGCAGCTTTAGTGGCACCGGTGAAAAACTGTTTTTT
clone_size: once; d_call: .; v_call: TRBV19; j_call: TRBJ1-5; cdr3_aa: CARPTDQLNQPQHF; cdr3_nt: TGTGCCAGGCCGACAGACCAGTTAAATCAGCCCCAGCATTTT
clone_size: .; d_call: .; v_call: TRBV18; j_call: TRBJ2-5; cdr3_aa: CASSPPASRQETQYF; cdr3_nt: TGTGCCAGCTCACCCCCCGCCAGTCGCCAAGAGACCCAGTACTTC
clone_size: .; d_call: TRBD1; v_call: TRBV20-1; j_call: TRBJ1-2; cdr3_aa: CSALRTTGRNGYTF; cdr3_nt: TGCAGTGCTCTCAGAACGACAGGGAGGAATGGCTACACCTTC
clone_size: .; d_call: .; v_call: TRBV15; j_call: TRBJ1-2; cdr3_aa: CATSFNTGRGGYTF; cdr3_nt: TGTGCCACCAGCTTTAACACAGGGCGGGGTGGCTACACCTTC
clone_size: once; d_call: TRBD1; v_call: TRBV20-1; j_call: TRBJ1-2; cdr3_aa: CSAPQGGVGYGYTF; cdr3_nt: TGCAGTGCTCCTCAAGGGGGCGTGGGCTATGGCTACACCTTC
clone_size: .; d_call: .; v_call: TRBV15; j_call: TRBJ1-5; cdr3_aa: CATDQGVRSNQPQHF; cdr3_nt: TGTGCCACCGACCAAGGGGTTCGTAGCAATCAGCCCCAGCATTTT
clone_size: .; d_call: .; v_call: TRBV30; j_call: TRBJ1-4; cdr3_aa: CAWSRWDEKLFF; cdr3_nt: TGTGCCTGGAGTAGGTGGGATGAAAAACTGTTTTTT
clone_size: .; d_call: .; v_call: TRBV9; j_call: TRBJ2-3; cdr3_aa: CASSVEGRTDTQYF; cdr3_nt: TGTGCCAGCAGCGTAGAAGGCAGGACAGATACGCAGTATTTT
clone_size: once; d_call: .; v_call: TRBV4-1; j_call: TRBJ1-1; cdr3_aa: CASSSEGHSMNTEAFF; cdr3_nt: TGCGCCAGCAGCTCGGAGGGTCACTCCATGAACACTGAAGCTTTCTTT
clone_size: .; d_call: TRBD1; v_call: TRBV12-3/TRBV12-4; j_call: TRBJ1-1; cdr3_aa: CASSSRDRVGTEAFF; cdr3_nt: TGTGCCAGCAGTTCCCGGGACAGGGTGGGTACTGAAGCTTTCTTT
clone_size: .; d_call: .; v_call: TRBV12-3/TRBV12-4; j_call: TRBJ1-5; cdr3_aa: CASTTGLTGQPQHF; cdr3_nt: TGTGCCAGCACTACAGGGTTAACGGGTCAGCCCCAGCATTTT
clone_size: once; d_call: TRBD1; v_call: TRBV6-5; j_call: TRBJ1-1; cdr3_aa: CASRQGAMAFF; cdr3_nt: TGTGCCAGCCGACAGGGGGCTATGGCTTTCTTT
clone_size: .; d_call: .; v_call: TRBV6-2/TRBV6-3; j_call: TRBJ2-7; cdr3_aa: CASSPRGLTYEQYF; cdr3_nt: TGTGCCAGCAGCCCCCGGGGCTTGACCTACGAGCAGTACTTC
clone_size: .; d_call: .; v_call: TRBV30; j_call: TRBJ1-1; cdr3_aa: CAWNNGGGTEAFF; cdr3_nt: TGTGCCTGGAACAACGGCGGGGGGACTGAAGCTTTCTTT